Following are 30 T cell receptor beta chains from one sample sequenced in a study of CD4 T cell repertoires in COVID-19. Their recognized antigens are unknown. Antigen-reactive proliferating T cell lines came from CFSE-labeled cells given autologous monocytes and SARS-CoV-2 spike or nucleoprotein. Clones were sequenced by immunoSEQ multiplex PCR, and TCRdb holds only the in-frame ones, with some missing. The sample consists of 1,400 to 1,500 clones, 15% to 20% of them appearing once. The sample here was central memory CD4+ T cells, cultured in vitro, taken after recovery from COVID-19. The origin of the receptors is a human donor who had COVID-19.

J is TRBJ1-6 and V is TRBV24-1; the D is unclear. Germline assignment: CDR1 KGHDR and CDR2 SFDVKD. CDR3 length equals 13 residues. Trimming shortened V by 9 bases and J by 7 bases, and 12 bases separated the two germline ends. This chain's CDR3 is CATLEDPNSPLHF. The DNA for the CDR3 is TGTGCCACCCTTGAGGACCCGAATTCACCCCTCCACTTT.

This clone was seen a few times. The J gene is TRBJ2-3, the V gene TRBV5-4, with TRBD1 matching 9 bases. Germline-derived CDR1 and CDR2 are SGHNT and YYREEE (reference sequence). The CDR3 is made up of 16 amino acids. Unmatched junction bases numbered 7, after V lost 5 bases and J lost 0 bases. In nucleotides, the CDR3 is TGTGCCAGCAGAAAGCCCGGGACAGGGAGCACAGATACGCAGTATTTT. Translated: CASRKPGTGSTDTQYF. Looking up the rest from reference TRBV5-4 and TRBJ2-3 gives the full variable domain: ETGVTQSPTHLIKTRGQQVTLRCSSQSGHNTVSWYQQALGQGPQFIFQYYREEENGRGNFPPRFSGLQFPNYSSELNVNALELDDSALYLCASRKPGTGSTDTQYFGPGTRLTVL.

This chain links TRBV27 with TRBJ1-1; 8 nucleotides agree with TRBD1. CDR3 size: 14 residues. The trim removed 6 bases at V and 5 bases at J, leaving 8 bases unmatched. CDR1 and CDR2 (germline): MNHEY, SMNVEV (reference sequence). The CDR3 coding sequence is TGTGCCAGCAGGATGACAGGGGTGGCGACTGAAGCTTTCTTT. Translation gives CASRMTGVATEAFF.

By share, this clone ranks as medium-sized. The sample contains more than one DNA sequence encoding this CDR3. The V call is TRBV7-9, the J call TRBJ2-3; maybe TRBD2 (6 bases). The CDR3 runs to 14 residues. CDR1 is SEHNR and CDR2 is FQNEAQ in the germline V gene (reference sequence). V lost 3 bases and J 3 bases, leaving 10 bases between the germline ends. CDR3 amino acids: CASSLEGSTDTQYF. DNA for the CDR3: TGTGCCAGCAGCTTGGAGGGGAGTACAGATACGCAGTATTTT. The full variable domain, completed using reference TRBV7-9 and TRBJ2-3, is DTGVSQNPRHKITKRGQNVTFRCDPISEHNRLYWYRQTLGQGPEFLTYFQNEAQLEKSRLLSDRFSAERPKGSFSTLEIQRTEQGDSAMYLCASSLEGSTDTQYFGPGTRLTVL.

On this clone itself: Relative to the germline gene, one junction end is altered; a read error may explain this. The gene calls are TRBV10-3 and TRBJ2-1; 9 bases align to TRBD2. The CDR3 consists of 16 residues. CDR1 and CDR2 (germline): ENHRY, SYGVKD. The CDR3 coding sequence is TGTGCCATCTGTGATCGGTGCGGGGGGGCGGGTAATGAGCAGTTCTTC. It codes for CAICDRCGGAGNEQFF.

By frequency in the sample, this clone is medium-sized (0.01 to 0.1%). The gene calls are TRBV2 and TRBJ1-6; possible D gene TRBD1, 5 bases. The V end lost 7 bases, the J end lost 7 bases, and 17 bases lay between the germline ends. The CDR3 has 15 residues. The germline CDR1 and CDR2 sequences are SNHLY and FYNNEI. As DNA, the CDR3 is TGTGCCAGCATTGGCAATCAAGGGGTAAATTCACCCCTCCACTTT. This sequence encodes CASIGNQGVNSPLHF.

This chain uses TRBV19 with TRBJ2-1; no reliable D call. The germline V gene has CDR1 LNHDA and CDR2 SQIVND (reference sequence). The V gene lost 5 bases and the J gene lost 12 bases, with 14 bases spanning the gap. This CDR3 comprises 12 residues. The CDR3 region has the DNA TGTGCCAGTAGTGGGAACTTAGGGTTGCAGTTCTTC. It specifies CASSGNLGLQFF.

The J gene is TRBJ1-1, the V gene TRBV19; no clear D gene. CDR1 and CDR2 (germline): LNHDA, SQIVND (reference sequence). The CDR3 has 14 residues. V lost 3 bases and J 0 bases, leaving 8 bases between the germline ends. This CDR3 is CASSMAELNTEAFF. The CDR3 nucleotides read TGTGCCAGTAGTATGGCCGAGCTGAACACTGAAGCTTTCTTT.

This clone is termed medium-sized. This rearrangement joins TRBV6-5 to TRBJ1-6; D is unresolved. CDR1 is MNHEY, CDR2 SVGAGI, per germline. Trimming removed 7 bases from V and 6 bases from J, with 10 bases in between. CDR3 size: 13 residues. CDR3 amino acids: CASMTFSNSPLHF. The CDR3 region has the DNA TGTGCCAGCATGACTTTTTCTAATTCACCCCTCCACTTT.

This clone is judged medium-sized (0.01 to 0.1%). Other nucleotide sequences in the sample specify the same CDR3. This sequence joins TRBV5-1 and TRBJ2-5; possible D gene TRBD2, 6 bases. Germline V gene data show CDR1 as SGHRS and CDR2 as YFSETQ. CDR3 length: 14 amino acids. V lost 2 bases, J lost 2 bases, and 10 bases lay in between. CDR3: CASSLGTLQETQYF. DNA of the CDR3: TGCGCCAGCAGCTTAGGGACTCTACAAGAGACCCAGTACTTC.

The chain has TRBV19 and TRBJ2-5; D may be TRBD1 (6 bases). The CDR3 extends over 14 amino acids. V was shortened by 7 bases and J by 5 bases, with 17 bases between the two germline ends. CDR1 is LNHDA and CDR2 is SQIVND in the germline V gene (reference sequence). The CDR3 DNA sequence: TGTGCCAGTACTCGTAACAGGGTAGGCGAGACCCAGTACTTC. This codes for CASTRNRVGETQYF.

In its sample, this clone ranks as large (0.1 to 1%). The rearrangement links TRBV11-2 to TRBJ2-1, with D perhaps being TRBD1 or TRBD2 (6 bases each). The CDR3 is 13 amino acids. Trimming pared 4 bases from V and 10 bases from J, leaving 14 bases between. The germline gives CDR1 SGHAT, CDR2 FQNNGV. The CDR3 DNA is TGTGCCAGCAGCTCGCAAGTAGGGGGGGAGCAGTTCTTC. Protein: CASSSQVGGEQFF. The whole variable domain, remainder taken from reference TRBV11-2 and TRBJ2-1, is EAGVAQSPRYKIIEKRQSVAFWCNPISGHATLYWYQQILGQGPKLLIQFQNNGVVDDSQLPKDRFSAERLKGVDSTLKIQPAKLEDSAVYLCASSSQVGGEQFFGPGTRLTVL.

This clone is termed medium-sized. This chain joins TRBV6-1 and TRBJ2-2; D possibly corresponds to TRBD2 (5 bases). CDR1 is MNHNS and CDR2 is SASEGT in the germline V gene. The CDR3 sequence is 15 residues long. Trimming pared 0 bases from V and 6 bases from J, leaving 11 bases between. For the CDR3, the DNA is TGTGCCAGCAGTGAAGCAACGGGGTCGCCCGGGGAGCTGTTTTTT. It codes for CASSEATGSPGELFF.

This clone appeared a few times. The chain joins TRBV29-1 to TRBJ2-2; 8 bases match TRBD1. Per germline, CDR1 SQVTM and CDR2 ANQGSEA. After removal of 5 bases from V and 1 base from J, the junction contained 6 bases not matched to a gene. CDR3 size: 15 residues. The DNA of the CDR3 is TGCAGCGTTAGGGGCGGGACAGGGAACACCGGGGAGCTGTTTTTT. Residues: CSVRGGTGNTGELFF.

This clone is labeled as medium-sized. Different DNA sequences within this sample yield the same CDR3. The chain is built from TRBV9 and TRBJ1-3; the D is unclear. The ends were cut back, 4 bases at V and 8 bases at J, with 7 bases in the middle. From germline, CDR1 is SGDLS and CDR2 YYNGEE. This CDR3 has 11 residues. The chain's CDR3 is CASSPGDTIYF. Written as DNA, the CDR3 is TGTGCCAGCAGCCCCGGGGACACCATATATTTT. The whole variable domain, filled in from reference TRBV9 and TRBJ1-3, reads DSGVTQTPKHLITATGQRVTLRCSPRSGDLSVYWYQQSLDQGLQFLIQYYNGEERAKGNILERFSAQQFPDLHSELNLSSLELGDSALYFCASSPGDTIYFGEGSWLTVV.

In its sample, this clone is medium-sized. The chain couples TRBV10-3 to TRBJ1-6; 7 bases fit TRBD1. The CDR3 loop spans 15 amino acids. Germline CDR1 and CDR2: ENHRY and SYGVKD. The V gene end was trimmed by 8 bases and the J gene end by 7 bases; junction bases not matched to a gene: 11. The CDR3 reads CAIAPSGTANSPLHF. The CDR3 nucleotides read TGTGCCATCGCACCATCCGGGACAGCCAATTCACCCCTCCACTTT.

This clone was seen a few times. The chain employs TRBV13 and TRBJ1-5; possibly TRBD1 for D (6 bases). V was cut by 5 bases and J by 8 bases, with 10 bases left in between. Germline V CDR1 and CDR2: PRHDT, FYEKMQ (reference sequence). The CDR3 runs 12 residues. In DNA form, the CDR3 reads TGTGCCAGCAGCGTTAGGGGGGAGCCCCAGCATTTT. Translation: CASSVRGEPQHF.

This clone is labeled as medium-sized. This chain links TRBV3-1 (or the pseudogene TRBV3-2) with TRBJ1-5, with D unresolved. V was clipped by 11 bases and J by 0 bases, with 14 bases between them. The CDR3 spans 14 residues. Germline-derived CDR1 and CDR2 are LGHDT and YNNKEL (reference sequence). CDR3 sequence: CAYSGRDSNQPQHF. The CDR3 DNA sequence: TGTGCCTACTCGGGGAGGGATAGCAATCAGCCCCAGCATTTT.

This clone has just a few counts. This clone may be a read error of a much larger clone one base away. Additional DNA sequences in this sample encode the identical CDR3. The chain uses TRBV7-9 and TRBJ2-3; D is ambiguous. Germline assignment: CDR1 SEHNR and CDR2 FQNEAQ (reference sequence). This CDR3 has 14 amino acids. V gave up 1 base and J gave up 2 bases, with 7 bases separating them. CDR3 region: CASSLEGSTDTQYF. The CDR3, as DNA: TGTGCCAGCAGCTTAGAGGGTTCCACAGATACGCAGTATTTT.

In this sample, this clone is large (0.1 to 1%). This sample also contains other DNA sequences that code for the same CDR3. In nucleotides, the CDR3 is TGTGCCAGCAGTTACTCCGAGGGAAATTCACCCCTCCACTTT. Its protein is CASSYSEGNSPLHF. V gene TRBV6-6 combines with J gene TRBJ1-6, with unresolved D. The CDR3 sequence is 14 residues long. Trimming took 0 bases from V and 7 from J, leaving 7 bases between them. Germline CDR1 MNHNY, CDR2 SVGAGI (reference sequence).

In its sample, this clone is large (0.1 to 1%). The V and J genes are TRBV19 and TRBJ1-2; 8 nucleotides align to TRBD1. The trim removed 9 bases at V and 4 bases at J, leaving 1 base unmatched. There are 11 residues in the CDR3. Germline CDR1 reads LNHDA; CDR2 reads SQIVND (reference sequence). The CDR3 loop is CASGQGYGYTF. In nucleotides, the CDR3 is TGTGCCAGCGGACAGGGCTATGGCTACACCTTC.

For this clone: Other DNA sequences in this sample translate to the same CDR3. DNA for the CDR3: TGCGCCAGCAGCTTGGGGACCATCCAAGAGACCCAGTACTTC. It translates to CASSLGTIQETQYF. This chain connects TRBV5-1 to TRBJ2-5, with D unclear. V lost 0 bases and J 1 base, leaving 7 bases between the germline ends. Germline lookup yields CDR1 SGHRS and CDR2 YFSETQ. The CDR3 is 14 residues long.

V gene TRBV9 combines with J gene TRBJ2-5; maybe TRBD2 (6 bases). The germline V and J ends were trimmed by 0 bases and 3 bases, with 9 bases remaining between them. CDR1 and CDR2 (germline): SGDLS, YYNGEE. The CDR3 covers 14 residues. In nucleotides, the CDR3 is TGTGCCAGCAGCGTAGGGGGGGTAGAAGAGACCCAGTACTTC. Amino acids: CASSVGGVEETQYF.

By share, this clone ranks as medium-sized. Other nucleotide sequences in the sample specify the same CDR3. This chain uses TRBV18 with TRBJ2-2; no clear D. Looked up from germline, CDR1 is KGHSH and CDR2 is LQKENI. The ends were cut back, 2 bases at V and 0 bases at J, with 7 bases in the middle. This CDR3 spans 15 amino acids. Here the CDR3 reads CASSPSPANTGELFF. The CDR3 DNA reads as TGTGCCAGCTCACCAAGCCCAGCGAACACCGGGGAGCTGTTTTTT.

The gene calls are TRBV3-1 (or the pseudogene TRBV3-2) and TRBJ1-2; D unclear. Looked up from germline, CDR1 is LGHDT and CDR2 is YNNKEL (reference sequence). The V end lost 0 bases, the J end lost 7 bases, and 12 bases lay between the germline ends. The CDR3 loop spans 14 amino acids. The CDR3 region has the DNA TGTGCCAGCAGCCAAGAGGCAGCGCGGGCTGGCTACACCTTC. Protein: CASSQEAARAGYTF.

The chain couples TRBV10-3 to TRBJ2-3; D may be TRBD2 (6 bases). V was pared by 4 bases and J by 5 bases, with 19 bases between. CDR1 and CDR2 from the germline V gene are ENHRY and SYGVKD. This CDR3 region has 16 residues. The CDR3 region is CAISGAGTKGKDTQYF. The CDR3 nucleotides are TGTGCCATCAGTGGCGCGGGGACCAAGGGCAAAGATACGCAGTATTTT.

The rearrangement uses TRBV9 and TRBJ2-7, with TRBD1 matching over 8 bases. Germline lookup yields CDR1 SGDLS and CDR2 YYNGEE. V trimming: 2 bases; J trimming: 6 bases; junction bases outside the gene matches: 10. The CDR3 contains 15 residues. The CDR3 loop reads CASSVHAGQEGEQYF. The CDR3 nucleotides read TGTGCCAGCAGCGTTCACGCGGGACAGGAGGGCGAGCAGTACTTC. The full variable domain, its missing parts supplied by reference TRBV9 and TRBJ2-7, is DSGVTQTPKHLITATGQRVTLRCSPRSGDLSVYWYQQSLDQGLQFLIQYYNGEERAKGNILERFSAQQFPDLHSELNLSSLELGDSALYFCASSVHAGQEGEQYFGPGTRLTVT.

This clone is judged medium-sized. V and J are TRBV10-3 and TRBJ1-1; D gene unclear. The germline V gene has CDR1 ENHRY and CDR2 SYGVKD. The V end was cut by 7 bases, the J end by 0 bases, with 9 bases between. CDR3 length: 13 residues. CDR3 DNA sequence: TGTGCCATCACTACAGACATGAACACTGAAGCTTTCTTT. Its protein is CAITTDMNTEAFF.

This clone was seen only a few times. The chain is built from TRBV20-1 and TRBJ1-1, with 9 positions matching TRBD1. Germline V lookup: CDR1 DFQATT, CDR2 SNEGSKA (reference sequence). V lost 3 bases and J lost 4; bases outside the gene matches: 9. CDR3 length: 15 amino acids. The CDR3 bases are TGCAGTGCTAGTAGTGGGACAGGGCGCGGCACTGAAGCTTTCTTT. This gives the protein CSASSGTGRGTEAFF.

This rearrangement joins TRBV3-1 (or the pseudogene TRBV3-2) to TRBJ1-3, with a possible D match to TRBD1 (6 bases). The length of the CDR3 is 16 residues. Trimming pared 6 bases from V and 2 bases from J, leaving 17 bases between. CDR1 is LGHDT and CDR2 is YNNKEL in the germline V gene (reference sequence). The CDR3 region is CASSLRAGVTGNTIYF. DNA for the CDR3: TGTGCCAGCAGTCTACGCGCAGGGGTCACTGGAAACACCATATATTTT.